This T cell receptor (beta chain) was identified in a study of T cell repertoires in cytomegalovirus infection. For the study at large: Recently identified HLA-C-restricted CMV epitopes and well-studied HLA-B-restricted CMV epitopes were used by the study. In public TCR beta signatures, there were indications of both CMV infection and matching HLA type.

This clonotype showed up just a few times. The target antigen is unknown. The junction shows a germline mismatch at one end, possibly a read error. This CDR3 has 16 amino acids. CDR1 SSHAT and CDR2 FNYEAQ come from the germline V gene (reference sequence). General study points: Clonotype analysis showed dominance of the ex vivo response by HLA-C-restricted CMV-specific TCR beta clonotypes. Totalled public TCR beta family frequency picked out people who carried CMV plus the relevant HLA.

One entry per CDR3 protein, called by TCRdb with MiXCR from the reads. The profile shows about 130,000 distinct CDR3 sequences, approximately 30% of them singletons. Specimen: CD8+ T cells from cultured PBMCs, collected from culture after CMV antigen stimulation. The TCR was taken from a human donor in good health (CMV status not recorded). Some clones in this sample may be carry-over from other donors' samples. The J gene is TRBJ2-5, the V gene TRBV7-7, with 8 bases lining up with TRBD2. In DNA form, the CDR3 reads TGTGCTAGCAGCTTCTTTTTTCAAGCGGGGGCAGAGACCCAGTACTTC. Protein: CASSFFFQAGAETQYF.